The 18 T cell receptor beta chains listed next were all sequenced from one sample in a study of beta chain features in type 1 diabetes. Study observations and caveats: TCRB CDR3s from Type 1 diabetes patients were moderately but significantly shorter in all four CD4+ subsets.

Reverse transcription of all isolated RNA meant that expressed TCRB transcripts were sequenced. Assay: immunoSEQ multiplex PCR; the TCRdb copy retains only in-frame clones and omits some. The sample contains around 250,000 clones, around 15% of which appear only once. These receptors' antigens are unknown. Sequenced: naive CD4+ T cells from blood. These receptors were obtained from a man aged 30 to 39 with type 1 diabetes.

This clone showed up just a few times. This rearrangement joins TRBV6-6 to TRBJ1-5, with a tentative D call TRBD1 (6 bases). The CDR3 has 13 amino acids. Per germline, CDR1 MNHNY and CDR2 SVGAGI (reference sequence). The V and J ends lost 6 bases and 5 bases respectively, with 11 bases between them. The CDR3 DNA follows: TGTGCCAGCAGCCTCGACAGGTATCAGCCCCAGCATTTT. The encoded protein is CASSLDRYQPQHF.

This clone has a handful of counts. This rearrangement joins TRBV28 to TRBJ1-5, with a weak D call TRBD1 (6 bases). The CDR3 consists of 13 residues. Germline lookup yields CDR1 MDHEN and CDR2 SYDVKM. The V end lost 9 bases, the J end lost 6 bases, and 15 bases lay between the germline ends. The CDR3 sequence: CASRGMGVQPQHF. The CDR3 coding sequence is TGTGCCAGTAGGGGGATGGGGGTTCAGCCCCAGCATTTT.

The table lists this clone with a few counts. Additional DNA sequences in this sample encode the identical CDR3. This sequence joins TRBV5-1 and TRBJ2-5; 7 bases align to TRBD1. The CDR3 length is 14 residues. The V gene end was trimmed by 0 bases and the J gene end by 3 bases; junction bases not matched to a gene: 2. Germline V lookup: CDR1 SGHRS, CDR2 YFSETQ. Here the CDR3 DNA reads TGCGCCAGCAGCTTGGGTACAGGGGAAGAGACCCAGTACTTC. Translated, it gives CASSLGTGEETQYF.

The gene calls are TRBV18 and TRBJ2-5; D possibly corresponds to TRBD1 (5 bases). CDR1 and CDR2 from the germline V gene are KGHSH and LQKENI. V lost 2 bases to trimming and J lost 1 base, with 5 bases between them. The CDR3 extends over 13 amino acids. The CDR3 nucleotides read TGTGCCAGCTCACCAGGGGCCCAAGAGACCCAGTACTTC. Its protein is CASSPGAQETQYF. Looking up the rest from reference TRBV18 and TRBJ2-5 gives the full variable domain: NAGVMQNPRHLVRRRGQEARLRCSPMKGHSHVYWYRQLPEEGLKFMVYLQKENIIDESGMPKERFSAEFPKEGPSILRIQQVVRGDSAAYFCASSPGAQETQYFGPGTRLLVL.

The chain combines TRBV4-1 with TRBJ2-1; 13 nucleotides align to TRBD2. Trimming removed 6 bases from V and 2 bases from J; junction bases left unmatched: 10. This CDR3 contains 18 residues. Germline lookup yields CDR1 MGHRA and CDR2 YSYEKL. Written as DNA, the CDR3 is TGCGCCAGCAGTCACAGACTAGCGGGAGGAGTAGCCTACAATGAGCAGTTCTTC. It codes for CASSHRLAGGVAYNEQFF.

This clone was counted a few times. The V and J genes are TRBV28 and TRBJ2-4; D possibly corresponds to TRBD2 (6 bases). The V gene lost 6 bases and the J gene lost 0 bases, with 21 bases spanning the gap. Per the germline V gene, CDR1 is MDHEN and CDR2 is SYDVKM. The CDR3 length is 18 residues. In DNA, the CDR3 is TGTGCCAGCAGGCCCCTTATGGATAGCGGCTTAGCCAAAAACATTCAGTACTTC. As protein: CASRPLMDSGLAKNIQYF.

This clone was counted only a few times. The V call is TRBV7-6, the J call TRBJ2-7, with 7 nucleotides matching TRBD2. Germline CDR1 SGHVS, CDR2 FNYEAQ. The CDR3 runs to 13 residues. V lost 5 bases, J lost 5 bases, and 6 bases stayed unmatched. The CDR3 sequence is CASSPRGGNEQYF. DNA for the CDR3: TGTGCCAGCAGCCCCCGGGGAGGGAACGAGCAGTACTTC.

This clone was found a few times. The CDR3 DNA reads as TGTGCCAGTGGAAGACAGACCAACAATCAGCCCCAGCATTTT. Encoded protein: CASGRQTNNQPQHF. V and J are TRBV19 and TRBJ1-5; maybe TRBD1 (5 bases). The germline V and J ends were trimmed by 8 bases and 3 bases, with 14 bases remaining between them. CDR1 LNHDA and CDR2 SQIVND come from the germline V gene (reference sequence). This CDR3 comprises 14 residues.

DNA of the CDR3: TGTGCCAGCAGCTCGGGACAGGGGTGGCGCAATCAGCCCCAGCATTTT. It encodes CASSSGQGWRNQPQHF. This chain joins TRBV7-8 and TRBJ1-5, with 10 nucleotides matching TRBD1. Looked up from germline, CDR1 is SGHVS and CDR2 is FQNEAQ. The CDR3 is 16 amino acids. With V trimmed by 4 bases and J by 2 bases, 5 bases remained unmatched.

The table lists this clone with a few counts. The chain is built from TRBV28 and TRBJ2-3; 7 nucleotides match TRBD2. Germline CDR1 MDHEN, CDR2 SYDVKM. The CDR3 has 16 amino acids. The ends lost 8 bases at V and 2 bases at J; junction bases unmatched: 13. CDR3 bases: TGTGCCAGCTCTAGGCATGGGCTAGCGGACACAGATACGCAGTATTTT. Translated, it gives CASSRHGLADTDTQYF.

This clone was counted only a few times. Other DNA sequences in the sample encode the same CDR3. CDR3 bases: TGCGCCAGCAGCCCCGGGACAGGGTACAATGAGCAGTTCTTC. Its translation: CASSPGTGYNEQFF. This chain uses TRBV5-1 with TRBJ2-1, with 9 bases fitting TRBD1. The ends lost 4 bases at V and 4 bases at J; junction bases unmatched: 3. Germline V gene lookup returns CDR1 SGHRS and CDR2 YFSETQ. This CDR3 has 14 residues.

This clone came up a few times. The chain is built from TRBV28 and TRBJ2-3, with D unresolved. This CDR3 region has 16 residues. Looked up from germline, CDR1 is MDHEN and CDR2 is SYDVKM. V lost 7 bases, J lost 2 bases, and 19 bases lay in between. The CDR3 here is CASTTFSGGLTDTQYF. The CDR3 nucleotides read TGTGCCAGCACTACTTTTTCAGGTGGCCTCACAGATACGCAGTATTTT.

This clone was seen a handful of times. V usage is TRBV27 and J usage is TRBJ2-1, with D possibly being TRBD1 (6 bases). V was clipped by 7 bases and J by 7 bases, with 11 bases between them. This CDR3 is 12 amino acids long. The germline V gene has CDR1 MNHEY and CDR2 SMNVEV (reference sequence). The CDR3 here is CASKKGENEQFF. In DNA, the CDR3 is TGTGCCAGCAAGAAGGGGGAAAATGAGCAGTTCTTC.

This clone occurred a few times. The genes are TRBV7-6 and TRBJ2-5; tentatively, D is TRBD2 (6 bases). V was pared by 3 bases and J by 3 bases, with 8 bases between. The CDR3 has 13 amino acids. Germline-derived CDR1 and CDR2 are SGHVS and FNYEAQ. The CDR3 region has the DNA TGTGCCAGCAGCTTGGGACTGAAAGAGACCCAGTACTTC. Amino acid sequence: CASSLGLKETQYF.

The CDR3 is CASSLDLVVSDTQYF. The CDR3 DNA is TGTGCCAGTAGTCTGGACTTGGTTGTTTCAGATACGCAGTATTTT. V usage is TRBV19 and J usage is TRBJ2-3; the D gene is possibly TRBD2 (5 bases). CDR3 length: 15 residues. V was trimmed by 5 bases and J by 4 bases, leaving 16 bases between them. Germline CDR1 and CDR2: LNHDA and SQIVND (reference sequence).

This chain uses TRBV29-1 with TRBJ2-5, with TRBD1 matching 7 bases. The CDR3 has 13 amino acids. Germline V gene data show CDR1 as SQVTM and CDR2 as ANQGSEA. J was trimmed by 1 base and V by 6 bases; bases with no gene match: 5. Here the CDR3 reads CSVARTGQETQYF. In DNA, the CDR3 is TGCAGCGTCGCACGGACAGGCCAAGAGACCCAGTACTTC.

In its sample, this clone was seen a few times. This sequence joins TRBV7-2 and TRBJ1-4; a weak D match, TRBD1 (6 bases). The length of the CDR3 is 14 residues. The germline V and J ends were trimmed by 10 bases and 3 bases, with 15 bases remaining between them. CDR1 and CDR2 (germline): SGHTA, FQGNSA. The CDR3 reads CATSQRQANEKLFF. CDR3 coding DNA: TGTGCCACCAGTCAGCGACAGGCTAATGAAAAACTGTTTTTT. The entire variable domain, with the rest obtained from reference TRBV7-2 and TRBJ1-4, is as follows: GAGVSQSPSNKVTEKGKDVELRCDPISGHTALYWYRQSLGQGLEFLIYFQGNSAPDKSGLPSDRFSAERTGGSVSTLTIQRTQQEDSAVYLCATSQRQANEKLFFGSGTQLSVL.

This chain links TRBV5-1 with TRBJ1-2, with D hard to call. The CDR3 has 13 residues. The ends were cut back, 0 bases at V and 5 bases at J, with 8 bases in the middle. Germline V gene data show CDR1 as SGHRS and CDR2 as YFSETQ. The CDR3 loop is CASSLDRSYGYTF. Written as DNA, the CDR3 is TGCGCCAGCAGCTTGGATCGTTCGTATGGCTACACCTTC.